This TCR beta chain was identified during a study of Tregs in tolerant kidney transplant recipients. Germline lookup yields CDR1 SGHRS and CDR2 YFSETQ. This CDR3 contains 14 residues. As regards this clone: One end of the junction is discordant with germline, which a read error may explain. The sample carries other DNA sequences with the same CDR3.

TCRdb's table, derived via immunoSEQ multiplex PCR, lists solely in-frame clones and lacks some. Of some 250,000 clones in the sample, roughly 80% were seen once. Sequencing used CD4+ T cells from blood. This clonotype was obtained from a human donor in good health. The chain couples TRBV5-1 to TRBJ2-7; possibly TRBD1 for D (5 bases). The CDR3 loop is CASSLVSGNYEQYF. For the CDR3, the DNA is TGCGCCAGCAGTTTGGTGTCAGGGAACTACGAGCAGTACTTC.